The present T cell receptor beta chain was sequenced within a study of blood T cells in healthy people across ages. Study observations and caveats: Possibly, changes in expanded clonotypes were confounded because donor CMV status was unknown. Estimates of diversity drawn from one million T cells were considered underestimates. Long-lived and aged donors differed, with more naive CD4+ cells and higher diversity in the long-lived.

Peripheral blood from each donor was collected in a volume of about 10 milliliters. The CDR3 contains 16 residues. The germline V gene has CDR1 MNHEY and CDR2 SVGEGT. The J segment lost 4 bases and the V segment lost 2 bases, leaving 5 bases of the junction unmatched. This clonotype was seen a few times. Its antigen is unidentified. A second PCR, run for roughly 7 to 11 cycles, used a sample-barcoded 5' primer plus a J-beta primer mix. A single record per CDR3 protein comes from TCRdb applying MiXCR to the 5' RACE reads. The sample contains some 1.5 million distinct CDR3 sequences, 28% of which appear only once.

This clonotype was obtained from a woman in her twenties or thirties in good health. The gene calls are TRBV6-2 or TRBV6-3 and TRBJ2-1; TRBD2 agrees at 10 bases. The specimen was blood. In DNA, the CDR3 is TGTGCCAGCAGTTACGGGATTAGCGGGAGGTACAATGAGCAGTTCTTC. Protein sequence: CASSYGISGRYNEQFF.